The clone carrying this TCR beta chain was counted at least ten times. Its antigen is undetermined. Individually, cDNA molecules had unique molecular identifiers attached to them. TCRdb independently ran MiXCR on the 5' RACE reads; one entry per CDR3 protein. The sample yields 75,000 to 80,000 distinct CDR3 sequences, around 10% seen once. These data belong to a study of early T cells in non-severe SARS-CoV-2 infection. Study in general: Sequencing of unsorted whole blood was done on bulk RNA, leaving chains unpaired.

Study results and limitations: VDJdb-based annotation leaned toward anti-spike CD8 responses and missed private and CD4 specificities.

Trimming removed 5 bases from V and 1 base from J, with 12 bases in between. The CDR3 is 15 amino acids. Germline V gives CDR1 SGHRS, CDR2 YFSETQ. The rearrangement uses TRBV5-1 and TRBJ2-2; tentative D call: TRBD1 (6 bases). This sequence originates from an adult who was a healthcare worker with PCR-confirmed SARS-CoV-2 infection or an uninfected control (not recorded which). Sample: whole blood, taken at baseline. CDR3 loop: CASSRQTGNTGELFF. CDR3 in DNA: TGCGCCAGCAGTCGTCAGACAGGGAACACCGGGGAGCTGTTTTTT.